This entry is about one T cell receptor beta chain. These data originate in a study of cytomegalovirus exposure and HLA in healthy donors. After removal of 5 bases from V and 7 bases from J, the junction contained 5 bases not matched to a gene. Germline assignment: CDR1 MNHEY and CDR2 SVGAGI. This CDR3 contains 14 residues. PCR was performed using 60 Vbeta and 13 Jbeta primers. Method: immunoSEQ multiplex PCR; TCRdb's copy keeps in-frame clones and lacks some. The profile covers some 150,000 clones, with about 75% appearing a single time and around 4.7% taken by the ten largest. The rearrangement links TRBV6-5 to TRBJ1-4; 9 bases align to TRBD1. The sample consisted of PBMCs. The receptor was isolated from a man aged 55 to 70 in good health and CMV-seronegative. CDR3 coding DNA: TGTGCCAGCAGTGTGGGACAGGGTTTTGAAAAACTGTTTTTT. It encodes CASSVGQGFEKLFF.